This TCR beta chain comes out of a study of blood T cell repertoires in COVID-19. About the research overall: The United States, Italy and Spain provided the acute and convalescent COVID-19 samples.

This clone was observed a handful of times. Data came from immunoSEQ multiplex PCR; TCRdb stores just in-frame clones and leaves some out. The data contain just over 60,000 clones, around 85% of them singletons. V lost 1 base, J lost 3 bases, and 4 bases stayed unmatched. The CDR3 has 15 amino acids. CDR1 MNHNY and CDR2 SVGAGI come from the germline V gene (reference sequence). This TCR derives from a man between 60 and 75 years old with acute or convalescent COVID-19. The sample comprised peripheral blood. This chain links TRBV6-6 with TRBJ2-7; TRBD1 matches at 9 bases. The CDR3 is CASSYWRTGDYEQYF. The CDR3 DNA reads as TGTGCCAGCAGTTACTGGAGGACAGGGGACTACGAGCAGTACTTC.